What follows describes a single TCR beta chain. What it recognizes is unknown. The sample is drawn from a study of shared clonotypes between healthy human individuals. Study-level results: Only blood was sampled; tissue repertoires likely differ. Non-shared clonotypes had lower generation probabilities than clonotypes shared by all four sorted-subset donors.

CD45RO-negative cells were positively selected for CCR7, leaving out terminally differentiated effector memory CD45RA+ cells. All the donors were Caucasian adults who lived in Nashville, Tennessee. The assay was immunoSEQ multiplex PCR, and TCRdb's table has in-frame clones only and misses some. This sample carries around 1,900,000 clones, over 85% of them seen once, and the ten largest clones take about 1.7%. Germline V gene lookup returns CDR1 SEHNR and CDR2 FQNEAQ (reference sequence). The CDR3 contains 17 residues. V was clipped by 1 base and J by 6 bases; unmatched bases: 8. The receptor's source is a young man in good health. Some clones in this sample may be carry-over from other donors' samples. V usage is TRBV7-9 and J usage is TRBJ2-1; TRBD2 agrees at 11 bases. Sequenced sample: naive CD8+ T cells from PBMCs. The CDR3 here is CASSLVLAGALLNEQFF. CDR3 bases: TGTGCCAGCAGCTTAGTACTAGCGGGAGCCCTTCTCAATGAGCAGTTCTTC.